This T cell receptor beta chain was documented in a study of T-cell reconstitution after alpha-beta-depleted transplantation in children. Findings and caveats of the study: Reportedly, roughly two months post-transplant, alpha-beta T cells arose from several hundred expanded graft clones. The authors attributed T-cell counts and diversity one year after transplant mostly to newly produced T cells. At day 60, the high TCRbeta diversity found in some patients originated from recipient T cells and thymic progenitors that had survived.

A few counts support this clonotype. What it binds is not known. The CDR3 has 12 amino acids. Germline CDR1 reads SNHLY; CDR2 reads FYNNEI. Trimming stripped 6 bases from V and 3 bases from J, with 9 bases between. It was with unique molecular identifiers that the TCRbeta library was prepared. TCRdb itself ran the PCR reads through MiXCR, one entry per CDR3 protein. Seen here are some 830,000 distinct CDR3 sequences, 16% observed once, and the top ten hold 5%. The source material was PBMCs, mostly from graft donor cells, sampled 360 days after TCRalphabeta/CD19-depleted stem cell transplant. This sequence originates from a male patient younger than 18 who had a stem cell transplant for acute lymphoblastic leukemia, so the T cells may come from the graft donor. The chain employs TRBV2 and TRBJ2-7; D call uncertain. CDR3 bases: TGTGCCAGCAGCTACCACGTCTACGAGCAGTACTTC. Amino acids: CASSYHVYEQYF.